The clone carrying this T cell receptor beta chain was counted only a few times. Its target is unknown. Trimming cost V 0 bases and J 6 bases; bases outside gene matches: 14. This CDR3 region has 18 residues. This sample stems from a study of T-cell memory formation after mild COVID-19. Study-level points and caveats: In pre-infection memory, a portion of responding clones appeared, which suggested that cross-reactive memory joined.

TCRdb reprocessed the 5' RACE reads with MiXCR, giving one entry per CDR3 protein. The sample comprises approximately 190,000 distinct CDR3 sequences, 18% of which are singletons, and about 2.4% rests with the top ten. This TCR was recovered from an adult woman who had mild COVID-19 (a few samples of this study predate the infection). Cell type and time point are not known. V and J are TRBV12-3 or TRBV12-4 and TRBJ1-1; 9 nucleotides align to TRBD1. The sample taken for sequencing was PBMCs or a T cell subset sorted from them (not recorded which). The CDR3 is CASSLARFWGQGNPEAFF. The DNA for the CDR3 is TGTGCCAGCAGTTTAGCCCGATTTTGGGGACAGGGAAATCCTGAAGCTTTCTTT.